The subject of this entry is one T cell receptor beta chain. Its antigen is currently not known. Base qualities are not at hand, and no much larger clone is one base apart. The sample belongs to a study of T cell responses to AZD1222 COVID-19 vaccine (dated by TCRdb to about 2021). Regarding the study in general: A total of around 240 trial participants underwent TCR sequencing, of whom nearly 210 received two doses of AZD1222 and some 26 received two doses of the MenACWY control vaccine. Enrollment into the trials was organized by age into subgroups of 18-55, 56-69 and 70-plus years, and those subgroups contained about 150, 27 and 61 TCR-sequenced participants, respectively.

Beyond this particular receptor, the publication reports: Conclusions about previously exposed vaccinees are limited, since just 6 or 7 AZD1222 recipients were seropositive for SARS-CoV-2 at baseline. Most participants were white British and females outnumbered males, and the authors suggested that clonal diversity may have been underestimated. Because no day 14 peak-response samples were available, repertoires were characterized only after the peak T cell response. CD4 TCRs associated with the vaccine covered the entire spike protein, and the dominant responses were in regions 160-218 and 743-854. A significant rise in spike-specific TCR breadth and depth was observed after two AZD1222 doses relative to day 0 and relative to MenACWY recipients. In the small 56-69-year group, the increase in depth fell short of significance, most likely because of low power. Reportedly, almost half of the unique spike-specific TCRs recognized epitopes lying outside the regions that are mutated in the B.1.351 and B.1.1.7 variants.

The sample's time point, from its label and the paper: about 28 days (+/-7) after the second vaccine dose. AZD1222 recipients whose second dose came at about 4 weeks and those whose second dose came at about 12 weeks were combined into one group, since spike-specific TCR depth and breadth did not differ between the two schedules. Vaccinee samples came from UK trials COV001 and COV002, including a single-blind randomized controlled phase 2/3 trial of AZD1222 (ChAdOx1 nCoV-19) in healthy adults. For TCRbeta chain sequencing, PBMC samples were collected from trial participants at day 0 and at day 28 after the second dose. The CDR3 regions of human TCRbeta chains were subjected to immunosequencing. In the authors' own workflow: TCRs in the repertoires were matched against a reference library of SARS-CoV-2-specific TCRs that had been generated with the MIRA antigen-specificity platform. Breadth was defined as the fraction of unique TCRs that were SARS-CoV-2-associated. Depth was defined as the fraction of total T cells that were SARS-CoV-2-associated. Using the MIRA data, each spike-specific TCR was assigned both to the spike region to which the TCR was reactive and to a CD4 or CD8 class. Log10-transformed breadth and depth values were compared by one-way ANOVA with Sidak's multiple comparisons tests. This immuneACCESS table, as held by TCRdb, lists in-frame sequences with V and J called but not all clones. Of the missing ones, under half trace to an unresolved V gene in checked studies; the others have no known cause. V and J calls plus clone size are reproduced from that table; the DNA served to infer D and trimming. The sample table contains more than 85,000 clones; only one count was recorded for 70% to 90% of them. The ten largest clones capture about 15% of the sample.

This material consisted of peripheral blood, taken 28 days after the second AZD1222 dose. This sequence originates from an adult who received the AZD1222 COVID-19 vaccine.

CDR3 protein: CASSLGTDIRAEKLFF. The DNA is as follows: TGTGCCAGCAGCTTAGGTACGGATATTCGAGCTGAAAAACTGTTTTTT. This receptor chain uses TRBV7-6 and TRBJ1-4; the D gene cannot be resolved reliably. For CDR1 and CDR2, the germline V gene lists SGHVS and FNYEAQ. The CDR3 holds 16 amino acids from the cysteine to the phenylalanine. Just the 48-base CDR3 DNA is kept, in frame starting at base 1. V is shortened by 1 base, J by 7 bases, and the region joining them spans 16 bases.